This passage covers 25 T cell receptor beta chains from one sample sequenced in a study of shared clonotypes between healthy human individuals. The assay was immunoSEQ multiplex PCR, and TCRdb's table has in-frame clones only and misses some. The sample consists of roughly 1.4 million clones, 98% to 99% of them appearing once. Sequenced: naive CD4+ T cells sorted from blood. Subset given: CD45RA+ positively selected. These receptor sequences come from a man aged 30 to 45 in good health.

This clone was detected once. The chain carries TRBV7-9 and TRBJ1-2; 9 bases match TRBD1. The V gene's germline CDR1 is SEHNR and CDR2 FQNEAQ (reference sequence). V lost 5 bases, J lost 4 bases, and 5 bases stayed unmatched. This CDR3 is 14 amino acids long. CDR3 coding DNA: TGTGCCAGCAGCAGACAGGGGGTGGGCTATGGCTACACCTTC. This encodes CASSRQGVGYGYTF.

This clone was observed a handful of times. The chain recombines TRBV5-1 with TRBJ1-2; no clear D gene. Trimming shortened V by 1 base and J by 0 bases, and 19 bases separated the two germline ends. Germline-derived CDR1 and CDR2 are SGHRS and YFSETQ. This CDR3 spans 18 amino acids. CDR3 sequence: CASSLLGGPGSANYGYTF. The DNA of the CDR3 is TGCGCCAGCAGCTTGTTGGGTGGGCCCGGGTCGGCTAACTATGGCTACACCTTC.

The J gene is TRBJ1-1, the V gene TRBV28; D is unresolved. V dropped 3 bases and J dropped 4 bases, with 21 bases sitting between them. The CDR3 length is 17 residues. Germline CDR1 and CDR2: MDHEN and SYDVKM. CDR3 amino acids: CASSFSLLDPNSTEAFF. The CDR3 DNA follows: TGTGCCAGCAGTTTTTCTCTCCTGGACCCTAATTCCACTGAAGCTTTCTTT.

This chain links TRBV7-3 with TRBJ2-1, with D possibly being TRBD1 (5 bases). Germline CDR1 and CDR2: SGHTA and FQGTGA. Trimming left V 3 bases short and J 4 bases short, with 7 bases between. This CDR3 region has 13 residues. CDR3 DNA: TGTGCCAGCAGCTTGGACACTTACAATGAGCAGTTCTTC. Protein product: CASSLDTYNEQFF.

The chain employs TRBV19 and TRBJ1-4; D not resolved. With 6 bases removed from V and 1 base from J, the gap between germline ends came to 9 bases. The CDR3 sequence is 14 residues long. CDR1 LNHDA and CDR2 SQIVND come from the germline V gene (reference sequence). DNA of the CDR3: TGTGCCAGTAGCGACACGGGAACTAATGAAAAACTGTTTTTT. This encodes CASSDTGTNEKLFF.

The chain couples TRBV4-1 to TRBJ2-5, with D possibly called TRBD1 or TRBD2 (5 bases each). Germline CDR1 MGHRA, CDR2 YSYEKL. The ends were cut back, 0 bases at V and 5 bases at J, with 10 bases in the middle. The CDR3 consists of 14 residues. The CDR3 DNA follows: TGCGCCAGCAGCCAAGATCCTGGGGGTGAGACCCAGTACTTC. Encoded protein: CASSQDPGGETQYF.

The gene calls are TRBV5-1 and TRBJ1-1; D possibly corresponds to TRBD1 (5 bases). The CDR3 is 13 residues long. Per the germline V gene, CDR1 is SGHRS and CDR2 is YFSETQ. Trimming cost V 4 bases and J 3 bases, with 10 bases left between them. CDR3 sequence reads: CASSRTTDTEAFF. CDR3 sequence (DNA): TGCGCCAGCAGCAGGACAACGGACACTGAAGCTTTCTTT.

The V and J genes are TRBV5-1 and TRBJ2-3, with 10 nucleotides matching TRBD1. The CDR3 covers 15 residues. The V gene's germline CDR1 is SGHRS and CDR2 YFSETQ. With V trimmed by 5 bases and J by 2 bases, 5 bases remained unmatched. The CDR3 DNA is TGCGCCAGCAGTCTGGGACAGGGGCACACAGATACGCAGTATTTT. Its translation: CASSLGQGHTDTQYF. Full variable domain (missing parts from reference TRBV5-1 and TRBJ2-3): KAGVTQTPRYLIKTRGQQVTLSCSPISGHRSVSWYQQTPGQGLQFLFEYFSETQRNKGNFPGRFSGRQFSNSRSEMNVSTLELGDSALYLCASSLGQGHTDTQYFGPGTRLTVL.

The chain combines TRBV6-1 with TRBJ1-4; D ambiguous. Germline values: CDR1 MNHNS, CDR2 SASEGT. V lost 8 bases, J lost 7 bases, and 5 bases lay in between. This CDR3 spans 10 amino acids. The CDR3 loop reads CASYGEKLFF. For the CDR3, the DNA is TGTGCCAGCTATGGTGAAAAACTGTTTTTT.

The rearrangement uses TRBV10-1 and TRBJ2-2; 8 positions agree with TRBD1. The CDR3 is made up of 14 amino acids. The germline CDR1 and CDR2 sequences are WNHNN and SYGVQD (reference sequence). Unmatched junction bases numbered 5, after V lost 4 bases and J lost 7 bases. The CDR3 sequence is CASSGQGANGELFF. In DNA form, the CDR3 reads TGCGCCAGCAGTGGGCAGGGGGCAAACGGGGAGCTGTTTTTT.

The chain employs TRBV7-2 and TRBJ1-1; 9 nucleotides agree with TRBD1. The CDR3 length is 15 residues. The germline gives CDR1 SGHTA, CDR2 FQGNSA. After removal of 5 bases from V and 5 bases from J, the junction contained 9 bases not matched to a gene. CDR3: CASSGQTGGFTEAFF. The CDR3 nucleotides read TGTGCCAGCAGCGGGCAGACAGGGGGTTTTACTGAAGCTTTCTTT. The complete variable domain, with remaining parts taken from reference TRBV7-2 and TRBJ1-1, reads GAGVSQSPSNKVTEKGKDVELRCDPISGHTALYWYRQSLGQGLEFLIYFQGNSAPDKSGLPSDRFSAERTGGSVSTLTIQRTQQEDSAVYLCASSGQTGGFTEAFFGQGTRLTVV.

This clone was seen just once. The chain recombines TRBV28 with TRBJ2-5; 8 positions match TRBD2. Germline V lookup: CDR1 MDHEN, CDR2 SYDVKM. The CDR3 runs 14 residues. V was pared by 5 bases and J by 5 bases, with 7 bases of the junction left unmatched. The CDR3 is CASSTPGGRETQYF. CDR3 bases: TGTGCCAGCAGTACCCCGGGAGGGAGGGAGACCCAGTACTTC.

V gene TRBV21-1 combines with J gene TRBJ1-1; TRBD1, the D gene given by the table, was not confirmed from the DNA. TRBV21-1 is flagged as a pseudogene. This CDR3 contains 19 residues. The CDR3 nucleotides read TGTGCCAGCAGCAAAGGCCAGGGTGACAGGGAAAGAGGGAACACTGAAGCTTTCTTT. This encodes CASSKGQGDRERGNTEAFF.

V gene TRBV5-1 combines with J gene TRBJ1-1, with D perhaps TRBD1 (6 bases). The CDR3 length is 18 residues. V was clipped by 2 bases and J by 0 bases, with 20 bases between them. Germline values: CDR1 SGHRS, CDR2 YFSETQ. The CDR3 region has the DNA TGCGCCAGCAGCTTTTACGGGGCAGGGGTTTCGTTGAACACTGAAGCTTTCTTT. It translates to CASSFYGAGVSLNTEAFF. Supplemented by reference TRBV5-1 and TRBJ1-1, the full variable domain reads KAGVTQTPRYLIKTRGQQVTLSCSPISGHRSVSWYQQTPGQGLQFLFEYFSETQRNKGNFPGRFSGRQFSNSRSEMNVSTLELGDSALYLCASSFYGAGVSLNTEAFFGQGTRLTVV.

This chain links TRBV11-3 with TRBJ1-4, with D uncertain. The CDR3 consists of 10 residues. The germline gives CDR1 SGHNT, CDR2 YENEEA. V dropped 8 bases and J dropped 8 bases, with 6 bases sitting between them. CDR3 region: CASRTEKLFF. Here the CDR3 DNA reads TGTGCCAGCCGGACCGAAAAACTGTTTTTT.

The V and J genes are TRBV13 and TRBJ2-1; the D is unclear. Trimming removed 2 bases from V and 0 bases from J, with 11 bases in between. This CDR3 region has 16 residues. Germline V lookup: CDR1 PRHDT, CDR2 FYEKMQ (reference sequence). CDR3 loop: CASSLRSPSSYNEQFF. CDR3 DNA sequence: TGTGCCAGCAGCTTACGGAGCCCCAGCTCCTACAATGAGCAGTTCTTC. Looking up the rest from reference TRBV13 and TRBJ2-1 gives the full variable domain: AAGVIQSPRHLIKEKRETATLKCYPIPRHDTVYWYQQGPGQDPQFLISFYEKMQSDKGSIPDRFSAQQFSDYHSELNMSSLELGDSALYFCASSLRSPSSYNEQFFGPGTRLTVL.

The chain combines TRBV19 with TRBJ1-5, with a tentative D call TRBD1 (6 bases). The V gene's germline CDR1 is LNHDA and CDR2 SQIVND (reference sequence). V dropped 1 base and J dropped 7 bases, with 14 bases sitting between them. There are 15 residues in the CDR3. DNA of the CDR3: TGTGCCAGTAGTATAGTGGACAGCTCAGGGCAGCCCCAGCATTTT. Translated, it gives CASSIVDSSGQPQHF.

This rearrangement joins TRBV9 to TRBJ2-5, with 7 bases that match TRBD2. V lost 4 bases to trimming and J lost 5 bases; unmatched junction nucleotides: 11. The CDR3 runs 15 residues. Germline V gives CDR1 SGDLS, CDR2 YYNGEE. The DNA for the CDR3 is TGTGCCAGCAGCCCCCGCGGGAGTTGGGGCGAGACCCAGTACTTC. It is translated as CASSPRGSWGETQYF.

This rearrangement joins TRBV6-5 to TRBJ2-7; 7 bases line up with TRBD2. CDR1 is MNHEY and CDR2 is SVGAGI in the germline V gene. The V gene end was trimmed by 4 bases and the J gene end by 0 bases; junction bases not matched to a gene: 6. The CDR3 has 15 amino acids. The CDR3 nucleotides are TGTGCCAGCAGTTTCTGGGGCGGGAGCTCCTACGAGCAGTACTTC. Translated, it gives CASSFWGGSSYEQYF.

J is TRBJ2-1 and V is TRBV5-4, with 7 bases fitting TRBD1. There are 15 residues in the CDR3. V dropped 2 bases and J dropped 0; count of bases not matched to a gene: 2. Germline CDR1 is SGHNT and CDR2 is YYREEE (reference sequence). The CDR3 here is CASSFDRVSYNEQFF. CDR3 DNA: TGTGCCAGCAGCTTCGACAGGGTCTCCTACAATGAGCAGTTCTTC.

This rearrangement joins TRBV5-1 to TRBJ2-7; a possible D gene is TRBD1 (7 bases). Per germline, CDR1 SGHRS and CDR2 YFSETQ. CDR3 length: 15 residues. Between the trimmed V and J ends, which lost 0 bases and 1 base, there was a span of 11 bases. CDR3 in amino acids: CASSLGSGGSYEQYF. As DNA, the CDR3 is TGCGCCAGCAGCTTGGGGTCAGGGGGGTCCTACGAGCAGTACTTC.

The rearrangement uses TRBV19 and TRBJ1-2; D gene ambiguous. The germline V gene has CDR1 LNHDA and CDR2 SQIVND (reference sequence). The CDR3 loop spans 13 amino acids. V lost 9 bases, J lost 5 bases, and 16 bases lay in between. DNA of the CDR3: TGTGCCAGCAAGACTATAAGCGGGTATGGCTACACCTTC. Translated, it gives CASKTISGYGYTF.

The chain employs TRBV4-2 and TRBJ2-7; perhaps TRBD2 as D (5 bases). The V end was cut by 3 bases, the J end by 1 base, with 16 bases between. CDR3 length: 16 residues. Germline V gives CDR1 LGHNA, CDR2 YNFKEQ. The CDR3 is CASSQGLGIASYEQYF. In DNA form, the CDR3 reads TGTGCCAGCAGCCAGGGCCTCGGGATAGCGTCCTACGAGCAGTACTTC.

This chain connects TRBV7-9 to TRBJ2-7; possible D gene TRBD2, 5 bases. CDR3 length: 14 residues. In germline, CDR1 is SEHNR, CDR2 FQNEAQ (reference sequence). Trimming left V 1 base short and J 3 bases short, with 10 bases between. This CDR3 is CASSLVQRDYEQYF. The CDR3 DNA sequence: TGTGCCAGCAGCTTAGTACAACGGGACTACGAGCAGTACTTC. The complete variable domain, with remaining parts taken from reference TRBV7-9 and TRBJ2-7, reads DTGVSQNPRHKITKRGQNVTFRCDPISEHNRLYWYRQTLGQGPEFLTYFQNEAQLEKSRLLSDRFSAERPKGSFSTLEIQRTEQGDSAMYLCASSLVQRDYEQYFGPGTRLTVT.

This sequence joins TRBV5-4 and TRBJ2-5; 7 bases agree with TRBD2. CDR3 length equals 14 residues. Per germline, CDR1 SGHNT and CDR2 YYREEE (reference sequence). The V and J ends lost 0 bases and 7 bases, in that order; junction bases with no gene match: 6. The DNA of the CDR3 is TGTGCCAGCAGCTTGGCCGGGGGGAAAGGGACCCAGTACTTC. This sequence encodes CASSLAGGKGTQYF.